The 8 T cell receptor beta chains below were found in one sample sequenced in a study of PD-1 blockade in classical Hodgkin lymphoma. Every patient experienced relapse after autologous stem cell transplantation, and brentuximab vedotin exposure varied. CD4+ T cells were purified from thawed PBMCs by negative selection. The method was immunoSEQ multiplex PCR; TCRdb's version includes in-frame clones alone and lacks a portion of them. This sample has about 23,000 clones, with over 80% found just once. The sequences come from CD4+ T cells from blood, collected at baseline. These receptors were collected from a human donor with classical Hodgkin lymphoma.

This rearrangement joins TRBV5-4 to TRBJ1-3; 7 positions match TRBD1. There are 14 residues in the CDR3. The germline V gene encodes CDR1 SGHNT and CDR2 YYREEE (reference sequence). V trimming: 3 bases; J trimming: 8 bases; junction bases outside the gene matches: 8. The CDR3 protein is CASSWEQGVDTIYF. CDR3 DNA sequence: TGTGCCAGCAGCTGGGAGCAGGGGGTGGACACCATATATTTT.

This chain uses TRBV5-5 with TRBJ1-6, with a tentative D call TRBD1 (5 bases). Germline V gives CDR1 SGHKS, CDR2 YYEKEE (reference sequence). The CDR3 sequence is 18 residues long. V was trimmed by 3 bases and J by 0 bases, leaving 16 bases between them. The CDR3: CASSWGMSRGSYNSPLHF. CDR3 in DNA: TGTGCCAGCAGCTGGGGGATGTCGCGGGGCTCCTATAATTCACCCCTCCACTTT.

The chain is built from TRBV5-1 and TRBJ1-1; tentatively, D is TRBD1 (6 bases). Germline-derived CDR1 and CDR2 are SGHRS and YFSETQ. Trimming shortened V by 4 bases and J by 4 bases, and 23 bases separated the two germline ends. The CDR3 consists of 17 residues. The CDR3 loop reads CASSESLEQGAVTEAFF. In nucleotides, the CDR3 is TGCGCCAGCAGCGAGAGTTTGGAACAGGGAGCGGTCACTGAAGCTTTCTTT.

The chain joins TRBV18 to TRBJ2-5; 12 bases map to TRBD2. V was pared by 5 bases and J by 5 bases, with 6 bases of the junction left unmatched. In germline, CDR1 is KGHSH, CDR2 LQKENI. CDR3 size: 15 residues. The CDR3 region has the DNA TGTGCCAGCTCATTGACTAGCGGGGGTTCGGAGACCCAGTACTTC. Encoded protein: CASSLTSGGSETQYF.

V and J are TRBV19 and TRBJ2-6; 12 nucleotides agree with TRBD1. Germline CDR1 reads LNHDA; CDR2 reads SQIVND (reference sequence). CDR3 length equals 17 residues. Trimming cost V 6 bases and J 2 bases; bases outside gene matches: 5. CDR3 protein: CASSSGTGGPGANVLTF. Written as DNA, the CDR3 is TGTGCCAGTAGCTCCGGGACAGGGGGCCCTGGGGCCAACGTCCTGACTTTC.

V is TRBV5-1 and J is TRBJ2-7; unclear D gene. The CDR3 is 12 residues long. The germline V gene encodes CDR1 SGHRS and CDR2 YFSETQ. Trimming left V 0 bases short and J 3 bases short, with 4 bases between. The CDR3 is CASSLGGYEQYF. CDR3 coding DNA: TGCGCCAGCAGCTTGGGGGGCTACGAGCAGTACTTC.

The gene calls are TRBV28 and TRBJ1-2; possible D gene TRBD1, 6 bases. The CDR3 has 12 residues. Germline V lookup: CDR1 MDHEN, CDR2 SYDVKM. V lost 10 bases to trimming and J lost 7 bases, with 16 bases between them. In DNA, the CDR3 is TGTGCCATATCAACAGGGAAGTTTGGCTACACCTTC. This gives the protein CAISTGKFGYTF.

The chain couples TRBV7-2 to TRBJ1-1; no clear D. V was shortened by 1 base and J by 2 bases, with 5 bases between the two germline ends. CDR3 length: 13 amino acids. CDR1 and CDR2 from the germline V gene are SGHTA and FQGNSA. The CDR3 DNA reads as TGTGCCAGCAGCTTAGGACAAAACACTGAAGCTTTCTTT. Translating gives CASSLGQNTEAFF.